Sequencing of this T cell receptor beta chain was carried out in a study of PD-1 blockade in classical Hodgkin lymphoma. This CDR3 spans 14 amino acids. CDR1 and CDR2 (germline): SQVTM, ANQGSEA. The V segment lost 6 bases and the J segment 5 bases; nucleotides outside the gene matches: 6. Study outcomes and limitations: Significant TCR diversity gains by C4D1 occurred in CD4+ but not CD8+ cells.

Profiling relied on immunoSEQ multiplex PCR, and the TCRdb table lists in-frame clones only, not all of them. The sample lists tens of thousands of clones; around 88% were seen once. With respect to this clone: Its antigen is unidentified.

Brentuximab vedotin exposure varied, and every patient relapsed after autologous stem cell transplantation. When best responses were assessed, they were complete response, partial response or progressive disease. V and J are TRBV29-1 and TRBJ2-5; 13 bases are shared with TRBD2. The source was peripheral blood mononuclear cells (PBMCs), collected at baseline. This TCR came from a human donor with classical Hodgkin lymphoma. The CDR3 region has the DNA TGCAGCGTGGACACTAGCGGGGGGGGCGAGACCCAGTACTTC. Amino acid sequence: CSVDTSGGGETQYF.